This TCR beta chain was sequenced for a study of tumor-infiltrating lymphocytes in glioblastoma multiforme. This clonotype has at least ten counts. Multiple V-beta primers and a C-beta primer amplified TCRB from RNA. Input was about 0.55 ug total RNA, reverse-transcribed with a C-beta primer. Unique molecular identifiers were not described for the libraries. TCRdb re-called the multiplex PCR reads with MiXCR, one entry per CDR3 protein. The sample includes 25,000 to 40,000 distinct CDR3 sequences, 50% to 75% of them seen just once. The TCR was taken from a male donor with glioblastoma. Sequences were obtained from brain tumor tissue.

As DNA, the CDR3 is TGCGCCAGCAGCTTGTCGGGGGGTGAAAAACTGTTTTTT. It codes for CASSLSGGEKLFF. This chain uses TRBV5-1 with TRBJ1-4; a possible D gene is TRBD1 (5 bases). Trimming stripped 1 base from V and 7 bases from J, with 8 bases between. CDR1 and CDR2 from the germline V gene are SGHRS and YFSETQ. This CDR3 contains 13 residues.